This T cell receptor beta chain was found in a study of shared clonotypes between healthy human individuals. To note about this clone: This sample includes further DNA sequences coding for the same CDR3.

Method: immunoSEQ multiplex PCR; TCRdb's copy keeps in-frame clones and lacks some. The repertoire holds about a million clones, with more than 75% as singletons. This clonotype originated in a young man in good health. Sample: memory CD4+ T cells sorted from blood. Subset noted: CD45RA-negative fraction.

The CDR3 sequence: CASSPRGGYEQYF. The CDR3 coding sequence is TGTGCCAGCAGCCCCAGGGGAGGCTACGAGCAGTACTTC. The chain recombines TRBV11-2 with TRBJ2-7; either TRBD1 or TRBD2 may fit D (6 bases each). This CDR3 region has 13 residues. Germline CDR1 SGHAT, CDR2 FQNNGV. The V end was cut by 5 bases, the J end by 3 bases, with 11 bases between. Together with reference TRBV11-2 and TRBJ2-7, the CDR3 gives the full variable domain: EAGVAQSPRYKIIEKRQSVAFWCNPISGHATLYWYQQILGQGPKLLIQFQNNGVVDDSQLPKDRFSAERLKGVDSTLKIQPAKLEDSAVYLCASSPRGGYEQYFGPGTRLTVT.